The 20 T cell receptor beta chains in this list originate from one sample, sequenced in a study of CD8+ T cells in alopecia areata. RNA extraction and reverse transcription yielded cDNA as sequencing template. Some clones are missing from TCRdb's copy, which holds only in-frame ones; the method was immunoSEQ multiplex PCR. The sample contains 150,000 or so clones, roughly 61% of which appear only once. The specimen was CD4+ T cells sorted from blood, collected at week 0. The receptors originated from a human donor with alopecia areata.

This clone was observed a handful of times. The J gene is TRBJ1-1, the V gene TRBV11-3; D is uncertain. V lost 0 bases and J lost 11, with 7 bases in between. The CDR3 length is 11 residues. Germline loops: CDR1 SGHNT, CDR2 YENEEA. The CDR3 reads CASSLDFTAFF. CDR3 in DNA: TGTGCCAGCAGCTTAGATTTTACGGCTTTCTTT.

The rearrangement links TRBV16 to TRBJ2-7; D is ambiguous. CDR1 and CDR2 from the germline V gene are KGHSY and FQNENV. V lost 2 bases, J lost 2 bases, and 10 bases lay in between. The CDR3 spans 14 residues. CDR3 DNA sequence: TGTGCCAGCAGCCAAGGTCACGGCCCCTACGAGCAGTACTTC. It encodes CASSQGHGPYEQYF.

The chain uses TRBV5-1 and TRBJ1-1; D is undetermined. The V end lost 0 bases, the J end lost 4 bases, and 13 bases lay between the germline ends. Germline V gives CDR1 SGHRS, CDR2 YFSETQ. The CDR3 is 15 amino acids. The CDR3 here is CASSLVRGGGTEAFF. The CDR3 nucleotides read TGCGCCAGCAGCTTGGTCCGGGGTGGTGGCACTGAAGCTTTCTTT.

This clone showed up many times. This CDR3 is CASGSYPGTGANTGELFF. The CDR3 nucleotides read TGTGCTAGTGGTTCCTATCCCGGGACAGGGGCGAACACCGGGGAGCTGTTTTTT. The chain joins TRBV12-5 to TRBJ2-2; 10 bases are a match to TRBD1. V was clipped by 4 bases and J by 0 bases; unmatched bases: 8. CDR3 length: 18 residues. Germline CDR1 and CDR2: LGHNT and FRNRAP.

This clone was observed a single time. V usage is TRBV7-9 and J usage is TRBJ2-5; 8 bases align to TRBD2. The CDR3 is made up of 17 amino acids. V was pared by 7 bases and J by 1 base, with 14 bases of the junction left unmatched. In germline, CDR1 is SEHNR, CDR2 FQNEAQ (reference sequence). CDR3 DNA sequence: TGTGCCAGCACCCATCGGGGGGGGCTTCAGTCCCAAGAGACCCAGTACTTC. This gives the protein CASTHRGGLQSQETQYF.

This clone was counted between two and nine times. This chain connects TRBV10-3 to TRBJ1-1; D gene ambiguous. The CDR3 is made up of 13 amino acids. Trimming took off 6 bases at V and 3 bases at J, with 11 bases between the two ends. CDR1 ENHRY and CDR2 SYGVKD come from the germline V gene. The CDR3 loop reads CAIRTDGYTEAFF. CDR3 sequence (DNA): TGTGCCATCAGGACCGATGGGTACACTGAAGCTTTCTTT.

The chain couples TRBV6-5 to TRBJ1-2, with unresolved D. Trimming removed 0 bases at V and 8 bases at J, with 13 bases between. This CDR3 region has 14 residues. The germline gives CDR1 MNHEY, CDR2 SVGAGI. DNA of the CDR3: TGTGCCAGCAGTTACTCGGCCGGTATCGGGGGCTACACCTTC. It yields the protein CASSYSAGIGGYTF.

The CDR3: CASSRGSSYEQYF. The CDR3 region has the DNA TGTGCCAGCAGCCGGGGGAGCTCCTACGAGCAGTACTTC. The genes are TRBV4-2 and TRBJ2-7; D tentatively reads TRBD1 or TRBD2 (5 bases each). The V gene's germline CDR1 is LGHNA and CDR2 YNFKEQ. CDR3 length: 13 residues. The ends were cut back, 4 bases at V and 0 bases at J, with 7 bases in the middle.

There are a few counts of this clone. V gene TRBV5-1 combines with J gene TRBJ1-2, with TRBD1 matching over 7 bases. The CDR3 is 15 amino acids. Trimming at V came to 2 bases and at J to 0 bases, leaving 4 bases not matched to a gene. Germline assignment: CDR1 SGHRS and CDR2 YFSETQ. The CDR3 sequence: CASSLVGQTNYGYTF. The CDR3 bases are TGCGCCAGCAGCTTAGTGGGACAGACTAACTATGGCTACACCTTC.

The V and J genes are TRBV7-9 and TRBJ2-3, with D uncertain. The V gene's germline CDR1 is SEHNR and CDR2 FQNEAQ (reference sequence). This CDR3 has 11 residues. Trimming cost V 5 bases and J 7 bases, with 7 bases left between them. The CDR3 DNA sequence: TGTGCCAGCAGCCCACAATATACGCAGTATTTT. This codes for CASSPQYTQYF.

This chain uses TRBV4-2 with TRBJ1-2; D is uncertain. The germline V gene encodes CDR1 LGHNA and CDR2 YNFKEQ. V was cut by 0 bases and J by 2 bases, with 10 bases left in between. This CDR3 is 15 amino acids long. CDR3 sequence: CASSQDHSENYGYTF. The CDR3 region has the DNA TGTGCCAGCAGCCAAGATCATTCAGAGAACTATGGCTACACCTTC.

The chain combines TRBV7-9 with TRBJ2-5, with 11 bases that match TRBD2. J lost 5 bases, V lost 6 bases, and 11 bases had no gene match. This CDR3 has 16 residues. The germline V gene has CDR1 SEHNR and CDR2 FQNEAQ (reference sequence). DNA of the CDR3: TGTGCCAGCAGTCCGAATAGCGGGGGGGCCCTTGAGACCCAGTACTTC. Translated: CASSPNSGGALETQYF.

The chain has TRBV5-4 and TRBJ2-3; TRBD2 matches 12 bases. This CDR3 is built from 17 residues. Trimming cost V 1 base and J 0 bases; bases outside gene matches: 3. CDR1 and CDR2 from the germline V gene are SGHNT and YYREEE (reference sequence). The CDR3 nucleotides read TGTGCCAGCAGCTTGAGGCTAGCGGGGGGGAGCACAGATACGCAGTATTTT. The encoded protein is CASSLRLAGGSTDTQYF.

The table lists this clone with a few counts. This chain connects TRBV13 to TRBJ2-7; 8 bases are shared with TRBD1. Trimming cost V 3 bases and J 6 bases; bases outside gene matches: 1. This CDR3 region has 12 residues. Germline V gene sequence: CDR1 PRHDT, CDR2 FYEKMQ (reference sequence). CDR3 in DNA: TGTGCCAGCAGCTTCGGGACAGGCGAGCAGTACTTC. Its translation is CASSFGTGEQYF.

V and J are TRBV2 and TRBJ2-6; tentatively, D is TRBD1 (6 bases). This CDR3 region has 17 residues. Trimming cost V 6 bases and J 0 bases, with 15 bases left between them. In germline, CDR1 is SNHLY, CDR2 FYNNEI. CDR3 loop: CASSPTGYPSGANVLTF. In nucleotides, the CDR3 is TGTGCCAGCAGCCCCACAGGGTACCCCTCTGGGGCCAACGTCCTGACTTTC.

This chain joins TRBV11-3 and TRBJ1-1; unclear D gene. This CDR3 spans 13 amino acids. V shed 5 bases and J shed 0 bases, with 7 bases lying between them. Germline loops: CDR1 SGHNT, CDR2 YENEEA. CDR3 sequence: CASSPQMNTEAFF. CDR3 bases: TGTGCCAGCAGCCCCCAGATGAACACTGAAGCTTTCTTT.

This chain links TRBV7-9 with TRBJ1-2; possibly TRBD1 for D (6 bases). The ends were cut back, 5 bases at V and 4 bases at J, with 14 bases in the middle. Germline lookup yields CDR1 SEHNR and CDR2 FQNEAQ (reference sequence). The CDR3 runs to 14 residues. The CDR3 DNA sequence: TGTGCCAGCAGCCCCTATGGAGGGGGCTATGGCTACACCTTC. Its protein product is CASSPYGGGYGYTF.

The chain couples TRBV5-4 to TRBJ2-3; D not certain. Trimming took 2 bases from V and 6 from J, leaving 13 bases between them. The germline gives CDR1 SGHNT, CDR2 YYREEE (reference sequence). This CDR3 comprises 14 residues. DNA of the CDR3: TGTGCCAGCAGCTTACGCAAGCCATCCGATACGCAGTATTTT. Encoded protein: CASSLRKPSDTQYF. The variable domain in full, with the rest retrieved from reference TRBV5-4 and TRBJ2-3, is ETGVTQSPTHLIKTRGQQVTLRCSSQSGHNTVSWYQQALGQGPQFIFQYYREEENGRGNFPPRFSGLQFPNYSSELNVNALELDDSALYLCASSLRKPSDTQYFGPGTRLTVL.

The J gene is TRBJ2-3, the V gene TRBV11-2, with unresolved D. The length of the CDR3 is 13 residues. Germline V gene lookup returns CDR1 SGHAT and CDR2 FQNNGV. Trimming left V 7 bases short and J 1 base short, with 9 bases between. Here the CDR3 DNA reads TGTGCCAGCATGATCCCTGGCACAGATACGCAGTATTTT. It is translated as CASMIPGTDTQYF.

This clone was observed once. The rearrangement links TRBV4-2 to TRBJ1-3; TRBD1 is a possible D gene (5 bases). Between the trimmed V and J ends, which lost 1 base and 2 bases, there was a span of 12 bases. Germline V gene lookup returns CDR1 LGHNA and CDR2 YNFKEQ. The CDR3 sequence is 16 residues long. The chain's CDR3 is CASSQAEGAAGNTIYF. The CDR3 coding sequence is TGTGCCAGCAGCCAAGCCGAAGGGGCGGCTGGAAACACCATATATTTT.